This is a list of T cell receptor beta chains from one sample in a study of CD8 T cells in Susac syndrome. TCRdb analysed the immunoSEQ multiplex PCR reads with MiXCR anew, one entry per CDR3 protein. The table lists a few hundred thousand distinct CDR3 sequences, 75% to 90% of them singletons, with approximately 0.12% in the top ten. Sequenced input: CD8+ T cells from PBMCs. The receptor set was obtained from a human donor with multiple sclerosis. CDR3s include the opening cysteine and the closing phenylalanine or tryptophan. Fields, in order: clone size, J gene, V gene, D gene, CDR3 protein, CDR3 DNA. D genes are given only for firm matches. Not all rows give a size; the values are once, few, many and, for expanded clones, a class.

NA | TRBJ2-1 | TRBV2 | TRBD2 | CASSGLAGGRSYNEQFF | TGTGCCAGCAGTGGCCTAGCGGGGGGGCGATCCTACAATGAGCAGTTCTTC
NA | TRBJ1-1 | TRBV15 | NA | CATSKQDEAFF | TGTGCCACCAGCAAGCAGGACGAAGCTTTCTTT
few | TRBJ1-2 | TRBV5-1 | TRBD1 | CASSSSPGQVDGYTF | TGCGCCAGCAGCAGCAGCCCGGGACAGGTGGATGGCTACACCTTC
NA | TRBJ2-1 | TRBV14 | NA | CASSLDSGGYNEQFF | TGTGCCAGCAGCCTCGATTCTGGAGGCTACAATGAGCAGTTCTTC
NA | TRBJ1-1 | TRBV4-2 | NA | CASSRTVNTEAFF | TGTGCCAGCAGCCGAACGGTGAACACTGAAGCTTTCTTT
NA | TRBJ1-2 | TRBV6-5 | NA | CASSYGVKSYGYTF | TGTGCCAGCAGTTACGGGGTCAAATCCTATGGCTACACCTTC
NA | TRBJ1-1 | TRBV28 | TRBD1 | CASSPRTGFEATEAFF | TGTGCCAGCAGTCCGAGGACAGGGTTTGAGGCGACTGAAGCTTTCTTT
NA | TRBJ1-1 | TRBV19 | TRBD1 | CASTISRTGGTEAFF | TGTGCCAGTACTATTTCGAGGACAGGGGGGACTGAAGCTTTCTTT
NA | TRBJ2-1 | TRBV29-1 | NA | CSVLASEQFF | TGCAGCGTTCTAGCCAGTGAGCAGTTCTTC
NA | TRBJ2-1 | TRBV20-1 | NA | CSARPPSVSYNEQFF | TGCAGTGCTAGACCCCCTAGCGTCTCCTACAATGAGCAGTTCTTC
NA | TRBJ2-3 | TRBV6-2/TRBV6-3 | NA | CASSYSTSTDTQYF | TGTGCCAGCAGTTACTCGACTAGCACAGATACGCAGTATTTT
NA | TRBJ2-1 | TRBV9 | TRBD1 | CASSVEGQVYNEQFF | TGTGCCAGCAGCGTAGAGGGACAGGTATACAATGAGCAGTTCTTC
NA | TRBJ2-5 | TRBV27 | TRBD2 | CASSKLAEETQYF | TGTGCCAGCAGTAAACTAGCGGAAGAGACCCAGTACTTC
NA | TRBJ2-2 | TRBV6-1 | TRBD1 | CASSDSGTGVDGELFF | TGTGCCAGCAGTGATTCCGGGACAGGGGTTGACGGGGAGCTGTTTTTT
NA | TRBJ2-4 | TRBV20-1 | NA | CSASRGLLAKNIQYF | TGCAGTGCTAGTAGAGGACTACTAGCCAAAAACATTCAGTACTTC
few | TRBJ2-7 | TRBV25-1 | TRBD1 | CASSDSGTEYEQYF | TGTGCCAGCAGTGACTCCGGGACAGAGTACGAGCAGTACTTC
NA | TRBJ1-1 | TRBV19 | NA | CASSIWHSPGTEAFF | TGTGCCAGTAGTATCTGGCACAGCCCGGGCACTGAAGCTTTCTTT
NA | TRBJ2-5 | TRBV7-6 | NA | CASSLDPSGGETQYF | TGTGCCAGCAGCTTAGACCCCAGTGGCGGGGAGACCCAGTACTTC
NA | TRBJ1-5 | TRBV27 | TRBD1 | CASGTGIGQPQHF | TGTGCCAGCGGGACAGGGATAGGTCAGCCCCAGCATTTT
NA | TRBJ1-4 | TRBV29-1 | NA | CSLRMAGNEKLFF | TGCAGCCTCCGAATGGCAGGGAATGAAAAACTGTTTTTT
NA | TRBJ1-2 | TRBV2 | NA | CATKGLRQTNYGYTF | TGTGCCACCAAGGGGTTGAGGCAGACTAACTATGGCTACACCTTC
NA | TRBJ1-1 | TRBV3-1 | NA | CASSQEGWGSRVDTEAFF | TGTGCCAGCAGCCAAGAAGGTTGGGGCTCCAGGGTTGACACTGAAGCTTTCTTT
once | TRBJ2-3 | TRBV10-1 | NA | CASSSYAGLTDTQYF | TGCGCCAGCAGTTCCTACGCGGGCCTCACAGATACGCAGTATTTT
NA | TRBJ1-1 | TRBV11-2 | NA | CASSQWTEMNTEAFF | TGTGCCAGCAGCCAATGGACAGAGATGAACACTGAAGCTTTCTTT
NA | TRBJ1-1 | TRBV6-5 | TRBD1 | CASSYTGGLGTEAFF | TGTGCCAGCAGTTACACAGGGGGTCTAGGCACTGAAGCTTTCTTT
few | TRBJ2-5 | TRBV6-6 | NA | CASSYPTEVEETQYF | TGTGCCAGCAGTTACCCGACAGAGGTAGAAGAGACCCAGTACTTC
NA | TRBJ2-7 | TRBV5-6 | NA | CASSFDGALNEQYF | TGTGCCAGCAGCTTCGACGGAGCCCTGAACGAGCAGTACTTC
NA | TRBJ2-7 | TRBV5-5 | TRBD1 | CASSYRDRPYEQYF | TGTGCCAGCAGCTACCGGGACAGGCCCTACGAGCAGTACTTC
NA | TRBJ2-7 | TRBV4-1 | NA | CASSRSGTSSYEQYF | TGCGCCAGCAGCCGTTCCGGGACATCCTCCTACGAGCAGTACTTC
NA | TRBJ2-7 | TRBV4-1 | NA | CASSQTQGPSYEQYF | TGCGCCAGCAGCCAAACGCAGGGGCCCTCCTACGAGCAGTACTTC
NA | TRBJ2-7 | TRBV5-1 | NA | CASSWGHALMLGEQYF | TGCGCCAGCAGCTGGGGCCACGCTTTAATGTTGGGCGAGCAGTACTTC
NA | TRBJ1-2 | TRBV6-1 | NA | CASSLVGTWNNYGYTF | TGTGCCAGTAGCCTGGTCGGGACATGGAATAACTATGGCTACACCTTC
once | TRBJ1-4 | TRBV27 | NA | CASGEAGEKLFF | TGTGCCAGCGGGGAAGCGGGTGAAAAACTGTTTTTT
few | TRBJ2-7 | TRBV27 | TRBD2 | CASSSRDYGRYYEQYF | TGTGCCAGCAGTTCGCGCGACTACGGGAGGTACTACGAGCAGTACTTC
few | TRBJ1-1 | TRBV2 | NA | CASGNTEAFF | TGTGCCAGCGGGAACACTGAAGCTTTCTTT
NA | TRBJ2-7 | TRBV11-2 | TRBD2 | CASSLDWASGSYEQYF | TGTGCCAGCAGCTTAGACTGGGCTAGCGGATCCTACGAGCAGTACTTC
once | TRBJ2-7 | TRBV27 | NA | CASRPTLPSEQYF | TGTGCCAGCAGACCCACTCTACCGAGCGAGCAGTACTTC
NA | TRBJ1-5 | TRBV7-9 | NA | CASSEQNQPQHF | TGTGCCAGCAGCGAACAGAACCAGCCCCAGCATTTT
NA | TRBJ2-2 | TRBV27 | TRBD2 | CASGQLAEGNTGELFF | TGTGCCAGCGGACAACTAGCGGAGGGGAACACCGGGGAGCTGTTTTTT
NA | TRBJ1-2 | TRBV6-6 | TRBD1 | CASRSTRDRDGYTF | TGTGCCAGCAGAAGTACACGGGACAGAGATGGCTACACCTTC
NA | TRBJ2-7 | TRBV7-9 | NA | CASSSPGPYEQYF | TGTGCCAGCAGCTCCCCCGGCCCCTACGAGCAGTACTTC
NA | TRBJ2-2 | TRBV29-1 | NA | CSVERGQSSNTGELFF | TGCAGCGTTGAACGGGGACAATCATCGAACACCGGGGAGCTGTTTTTT
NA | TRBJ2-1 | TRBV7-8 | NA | CASSPPAGGPPSNEQFF | TGTGCCAGCAGCCCCCCCGCCGGGGGCCCCCCTAGCAATGAGCAGTTCTTC
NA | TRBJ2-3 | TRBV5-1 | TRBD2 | CASSFLAGEFTDTQYF | TGCGCCAGCAGCTTTTTAGCGGGAGAGTTCACAGATACGCAGTATTTT
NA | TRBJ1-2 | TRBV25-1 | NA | CASSELVENNYGYTF | TGTGCCAGCAGTGAATTGGTCGAAAATAACTATGGCTACACCTTC
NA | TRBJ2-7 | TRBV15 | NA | CATSSPSGQLPYEQYF | TGTGCCACCAGCAGCCCCAGCGGCCAACTCCCCTACGAGCAGTACTTC
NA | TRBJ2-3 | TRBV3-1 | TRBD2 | CASSLIGRARTDTQYF | TGTGCCAGCAGCCTAATCGGGAGGGCCCGCACAGATACGCAGTATTTT
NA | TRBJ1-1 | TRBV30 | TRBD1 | CAWSVRTGNTEAFF | TGTGCCTGGAGTGTTAGGACAGGGAACACTGAAGCTTTCTTT
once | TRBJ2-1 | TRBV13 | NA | CASSPGGFDPYNEQFF | TGTGCCAGCAGCCCCGGAGGATTTGACCCCTACAATGAGCAGTTCTTC